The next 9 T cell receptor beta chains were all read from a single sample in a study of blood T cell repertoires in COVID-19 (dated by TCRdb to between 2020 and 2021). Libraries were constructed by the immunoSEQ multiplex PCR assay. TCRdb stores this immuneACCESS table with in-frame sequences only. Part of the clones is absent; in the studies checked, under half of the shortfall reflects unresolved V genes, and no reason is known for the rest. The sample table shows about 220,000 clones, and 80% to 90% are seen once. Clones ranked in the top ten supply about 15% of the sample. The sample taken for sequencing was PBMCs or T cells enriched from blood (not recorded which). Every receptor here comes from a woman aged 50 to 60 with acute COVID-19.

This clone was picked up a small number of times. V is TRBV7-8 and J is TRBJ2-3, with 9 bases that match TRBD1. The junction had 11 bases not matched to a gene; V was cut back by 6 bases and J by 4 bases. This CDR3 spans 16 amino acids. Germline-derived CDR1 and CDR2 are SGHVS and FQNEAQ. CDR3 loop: CASRPHRGRPPDTQYF. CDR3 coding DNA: TGTGCCAGCAGGCCGCACAGGGGGCGCCCTCCAGATACGCAGTATTTT.

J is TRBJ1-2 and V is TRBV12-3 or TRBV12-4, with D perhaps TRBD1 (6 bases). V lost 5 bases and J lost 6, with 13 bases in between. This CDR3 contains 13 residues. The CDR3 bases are TGTGCCAGCAGTGGGGACACTGGAAATGGCTACACCTTC. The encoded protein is CASSGDTGNGYTF.

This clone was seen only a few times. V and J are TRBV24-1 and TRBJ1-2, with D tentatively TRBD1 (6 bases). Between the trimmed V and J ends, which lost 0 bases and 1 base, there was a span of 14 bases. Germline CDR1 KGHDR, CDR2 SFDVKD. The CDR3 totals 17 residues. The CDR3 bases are TGTGCCACCAGTGATTTGGTGGGGGACATAATTAACTATGGCTACACCTTC. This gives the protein CATSDLVGDIINYGYTF.

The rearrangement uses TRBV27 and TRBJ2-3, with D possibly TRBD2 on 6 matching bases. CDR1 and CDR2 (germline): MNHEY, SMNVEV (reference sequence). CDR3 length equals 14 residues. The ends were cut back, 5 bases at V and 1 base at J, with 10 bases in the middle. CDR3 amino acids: CASSLIAGTDTQYF. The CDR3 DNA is TGTGCCAGCAGTCTGATAGCGGGCACAGATACGCAGTATTTT.

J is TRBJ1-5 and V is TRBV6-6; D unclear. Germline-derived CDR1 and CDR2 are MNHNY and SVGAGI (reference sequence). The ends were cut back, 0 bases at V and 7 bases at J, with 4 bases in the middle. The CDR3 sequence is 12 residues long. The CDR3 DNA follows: TGTGCCAGCAGTTACTCGTTACAGCCCCAGCATTTT. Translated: CASSYSLQPQHF.

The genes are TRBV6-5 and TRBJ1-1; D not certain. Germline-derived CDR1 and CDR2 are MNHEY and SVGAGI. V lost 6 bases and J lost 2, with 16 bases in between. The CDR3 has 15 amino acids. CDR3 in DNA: TGTGCCAGCAGCCCAGTACCCCCTGATAACACTGAAGCTTTCTTT. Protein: CASSPVPPDNTEAFF.

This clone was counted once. This CDR3 is CASSYRGLAKNIQYF. As DNA, the CDR3 is TGTGCCAGTAGTTACAGGGGCCTAGCCAAAAACATTCAGTACTTC. This chain uses TRBV19 with TRBJ2-4; 7 nucleotides match TRBD1. The CDR3 is 15 amino acids. J lost 0 bases, V lost 5 bases, and 4 bases had no gene match. The germline gives CDR1 LNHDA, CDR2 SQIVND (reference sequence).

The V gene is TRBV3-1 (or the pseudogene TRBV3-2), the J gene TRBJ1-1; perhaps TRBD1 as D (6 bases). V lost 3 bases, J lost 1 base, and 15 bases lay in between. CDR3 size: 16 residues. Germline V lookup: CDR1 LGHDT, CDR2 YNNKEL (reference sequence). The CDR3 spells CASSHRQASGNTEAFF. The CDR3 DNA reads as TGTGCCAGCAGCCATCGACAGGCCTCAGGGAACACTGAAGCTTTCTTT.

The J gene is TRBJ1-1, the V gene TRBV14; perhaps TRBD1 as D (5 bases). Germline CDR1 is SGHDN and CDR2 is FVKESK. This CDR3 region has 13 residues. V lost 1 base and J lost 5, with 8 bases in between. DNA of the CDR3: TGTGCCAGCAGCCAAGGGAGGGGAACTGAAGCTTTCTTT. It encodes CASSQGRGTEAFF.